The present TCR beta chain was sequenced within a study of T cell responses to AZD1222 COVID-19 vaccine. The CDR3 runs 13 residues. Germline values: CDR1 LGHNA, CDR2 YSLEER. V was clipped by 4 bases and J by 3 bases, with 9 bases between them. TCRdb's table, derived via immunoSEQ multiplex PCR, lists solely in-frame clones and lacks some. The top ten hold roughly 0.49% of the sample, which has roughly 180,000 clones, just over 85% seen once. The source was peripheral blood, collected on day 0 of AZD1222 vaccination. The chain couples TRBV4-3 to TRBJ2-5; D not resolved. This TCR was sampled from an adult in good health. Here the CDR3 reads CASSRQREETQYF. Here the CDR3 DNA reads TGCGCCAGCAGCCGCCAAAGGGAAGAGACCCAGTACTTC.